These 32 T cell receptor beta chains came from one sample sequenced in a study of cytomegalovirus exposure and HLA in healthy donors. This table comes from immunoSEQ multiplex PCR, and its TCRdb copy is limited to in-frame clones, with some not included. The sample contains about 110,000 clones, approximately 94% of which appear only once. Sequences were obtained from PBMCs. The receptor source for this set is a woman younger than 35 in good health and CMV-seronegative.

This chain connects TRBV29-1 to TRBJ1-1; D is ambiguous. The CDR3 is made up of 13 amino acids. The ends were cut back, 8 bases at V and 4 bases at J, with 17 bases in the middle. Germline CDR1 is SQVTM and CDR2 is ANQGSEA. The DNA of the CDR3 is TGCAGCCCCCGACTGCCCGGGAGCACTGAAGCTTTCTTT. Its protein is CSPRLPGSTEAFF.

This clone was observed a single time. This chain joins TRBV29-1 and TRBJ2-7, with 7 bases lining up with TRBD2. V lost 7 bases to trimming and J lost 4 bases; unmatched junction nucleotides: 22. Germline-derived CDR1 and CDR2 are SQVTM and ANQGSEA. This CDR3 spans 17 amino acids. The CDR3 spells CSGVWLKAGLPPYEQYF. The CDR3 DNA follows: TGCAGCGGTGTGTGGCTCAAGGCGGGACTACCCCCATACGAGCAGTACTTC.

This chain links TRBV4-1 with TRBJ2-7; 10 bases are shared with TRBD2. There are 15 residues in the CDR3. J was trimmed by 9 bases and V by 1 base; bases with no gene match: 9. Germline lookup yields CDR1 MGHRA and CDR2 YSYEKL. CDR3 DNA: TGCGCCAGCAGCCAAGTTGGACCCGAGCGGGGGGGGCAGTACTTC. As protein: CASSQVGPERGGQYF.

This chain links TRBV6-5 with TRBJ2-3; 8 bases match TRBD2. Germline V CDR1 and CDR2: MNHEY, SVGAGI. With V trimmed by 3 bases and J by 2 bases, 4 bases remained unmatched. The CDR3 consists of 15 residues. CDR3 in amino acids: CASSYERGSTDTQYF. The CDR3 DNA follows: TGTGCCAGCAGTTATGAGCGGGGGTCCACAGATACGCAGTATTTT.

This rearrangement joins TRBV13 to TRBJ1-2; D is undetermined. Trimming took off 1 base at V and 0 bases at J, with 6 bases between the two ends. CDR1 is PRHDT and CDR2 is FYEKMQ in the germline V gene (reference sequence). The CDR3 runs 14 residues. CDR3 sequence reads: CASSLAPANYGYTF. The CDR3 coding sequence is TGTGCCAGCAGCTTAGCCCCAGCTAACTATGGCTACACCTTC.

For the CDR3, the DNA is TGTGCCAGCAGCCCCAGGTACGAGCAGTACTTC. It is translated as CASSPRYEQYF. The chain combines TRBV7-9 with TRBJ2-7; D call uncertain. This CDR3 region has 11 residues. V was cut by 5 bases and J by 4 bases, with 6 bases left in between. Germline V gene data show CDR1 as SEHNR and CDR2 as FQNEAQ (reference sequence). Supplemented by reference TRBV7-9 and TRBJ2-7, the full variable domain reads DTGVSQNPRHKITKRGQNVTFRCDPISEHNRLYWYRQTLGQGPEFLTYFQNEAQLEKSRLLSDRFSAERPKGSFSTLEIQRTEQGDSAMYLCASSPRYEQYFGPGTRLTVT.

V is TRBV11-2 and J is TRBJ2-5; 8 bases align to TRBD1. Germline lookup yields CDR1 SGHAT and CDR2 FQNNGV. The CDR3 runs 15 residues. J was trimmed by 7 bases and V by 5 bases; bases with no gene match: 12. The CDR3 is CASSPRTGSERTQYF. The CDR3 nucleotides read TGTGCCAGCAGCCCAAGGACAGGGTCCGAGAGGACCCAGTACTTC.

The chain links TRBV9 to TRBJ2-2, with D perhaps TRBD1 (8 bases). V lost 0 bases, J lost 5 bases, and 23 bases lay in between. CDR1 SGDLS and CDR2 YYNGEE come from the germline V gene. This CDR3 spans 19 amino acids. The CDR3, as DNA: TGTGCCAGCAGCGTAGTGAGAGAACAGGGGGTCGGGGGGACCGGGGAGCTGTTTTTT. It translates to CASSVVREQGVGGTGELFF.

This clone appeared many times. The rearrangement joins TRBV5-4 to TRBJ2-2, with 9 nucleotides matching TRBD1. Germline CDR1 reads SGHNT; CDR2 reads YYREEE (reference sequence). Trimming cost V 2 bases and J 5 bases; bases outside gene matches: 4. The CDR3 has 15 residues. CDR3 sequence (DNA): TGTGCCAGCAGCTTTTCCGGGACAGGGACCGGGGAGCTGTTTTTT. Translated: CASSFSGTGTGELFF.

This chain joins TRBV19 and TRBJ2-7; 8 bases fit TRBD2. V lost 6 bases, J lost 3 bases, and 10 bases stayed unmatched. This CDR3 comprises 15 residues. Germline CDR1 LNHDA, CDR2 SQIVND (reference sequence). CDR3: CASSRGSGELYEQYF. DNA of the CDR3: TGTGCCAGTAGCCGTGGTAGCGGGGAGCTCTACGAGCAGTACTTC. The full variable domain, in which reference TRBV19 and TRBJ2-7 provide the parts outside the CDR3, is DGGITQSPKYLFRKEGQNVTLSCEQNLNHDAMYWYRQDPGQGLRLIYYSQIVNDFQKGDIAEGYSVSREKKESFPLTVTSAQKNPTAFYLCASSRGSGELYEQYFGPGTRLTVT.

The CDR3 reads CASSQAWGGGSDTQYF. CDR3 DNA sequence: TGTGCCAGCAGCCAAGCGTGGGGGGGCGGTTCAGATACGCAGTATTTT. The chain couples TRBV14 to TRBJ2-3; tentatively, D is TRBD2 (7 bases). V lost 1 base, J lost 4 bases, and 15 bases lay in between. CDR1 is SGHDN, CDR2 FVKESK, per germline. The CDR3 spans 16 residues.

This rearrangement joins TRBV4-3 to TRBJ1-5; D possibly corresponds to TRBD1 (5 bases). CDR3 length: 14 residues. Between the trimmed V and J ends, which lost 2 bases and 4 bases, there was a span of 9 bases. Germline V lookup: CDR1 LGHNA, CDR2 YSLEER. CDR3 region: CASSQQQENQPQHF. CDR3 nucleotide sequence: TGCGCCAGCAGCCAACAACAGGAGAATCAGCCCCAGCATTTT.

The V gene is TRBV2, the J gene TRBJ2-7; tentative D call: TRBD1 (7 bases). The CDR3 extends over 13 amino acids. CDR1 is SNHLY, CDR2 FYNNEI, per germline. The V end lost 8 bases, the J end lost 5 bases, and 16 bases lay between the germline ends. CDR3 in amino acids: CASSQGGPHEQYF. CDR3 DNA: TGTGCCAGCTCTCAGGGGGGACCGCACGAGCAGTACTTC.

The chain combines TRBV6-1 with TRBJ1-6; the match to TRBD1 covers 8 bases. The CDR3 runs 15 residues. Germline CDR1 and CDR2: MNHNS and SASEGT. Losses at the gene ends were 0 bases for V and 5 bases for J; bases not matched to a gene: 0. The CDR3 reads CASSEAGQDNSPLHF. The CDR3 DNA is TGTGCCAGCAGTGAAGCGGGACAGGATAATTCACCCCTCCACTTT.

The CDR3 reads CAISGTAQTEAFF. The DNA for the CDR3 is TGTGCCATCAGTGGGACAGCGCAGACTGAAGCTTTCTTT. The V and J genes are TRBV10-3 and TRBJ1-1; D might be TRBD1 (6 bases). The V gene lost 4 bases and the J gene lost 5 bases, with 11 bases spanning the gap. This CDR3 comprises 13 residues. CDR1 and CDR2 (germline): ENHRY, SYGVKD.

V usage is TRBV6-5 and J usage is TRBJ1-2; D is possibly TRBD1 (5 bases). Germline-derived CDR1 and CDR2 are MNHEY and SVGAGI. The CDR3 length is 15 residues. V lost 3 bases, J lost 3 bases, and 14 bases lay in between. CDR3 nucleotide sequence: TGTGCCAGCAGTTATAAGGGGAGGCGGCACTATGGCTACACCTTC. Translating gives CASSYKGRRHYGYTF.

The chain carries TRBV6-4 and TRBJ2-1; possible D gene TRBD1, 6 bases. Trimming took 3 bases from V and 0 from J, leaving 6 bases between them. Per germline, CDR1 MRHNA and CDR2 SNTAGT. CDR3 length: 14 amino acids. The CDR3 sequence: CASSEQGSYNEQFF. In nucleotides, the CDR3 is TGTGCCAGCAGTGAACAGGGCTCCTACAATGAGCAGTTCTTC.

The V call is TRBV7-2, the J call TRBJ1-6, with a tentative D call TRBD1 (6 bases). V was cut by 5 bases and J by 7 bases, with 15 bases left in between. The CDR3 spans 15 residues. The germline CDR1 and CDR2 sequences are SGHTA and FQGNSA. The CDR3 protein is CASSAPGTPNSPLHF. As DNA, the CDR3 is TGTGCCAGCAGCGCGCCCGGGACACCAAATTCACCCCTCCACTTT.

This chain links TRBV9 with TRBJ2-1; possible D gene TRBD2, 6 bases. The CDR3 has 18 amino acids. Trimming took 0 bases from V and 0 from J, leaving 16 bases between them. Germline V gene lookup returns CDR1 SGDLS and CDR2 YYNGEE. CDR3 sequence (DNA): TGTGCCAGCAGCGTAGCTATTTTGCGGGGACTCTCCTACAATGAGCAGTTCTTC. Residues: CASSVAILRGLSYNEQFF.

The rearrangement uses TRBV7-3 and TRBJ2-6, with no clear D. CDR1 is SGHTA, CDR2 FQGTGA, per germline. This CDR3 contains 15 residues. Trimming took off 3 bases at V and 0 bases at J, with 6 bases between the two ends. DNA of the CDR3: TGTGCCAGCAGCTTTGGCCTCTCTGGGGCCAACGTCCTGACTTTC. This sequence encodes CASSFGLSGANVLTF.

The chain joins TRBV28 to TRBJ1-3; 9 nucleotides align to TRBD1. Germline V gene sequence: CDR1 MDHEN, CDR2 SYDVKM. J lost 5 bases, V lost 6 bases, and 14 bases had no gene match. The CDR3 is 17 amino acids. CDR3 DNA sequence: TGTGCCAGCAGCACACATCCGGGACAGGGTGGGCGAAACACCATATATTTT. Translation: CASSTHPGQGGRNTIYF.

The chain employs TRBV29-1 and TRBJ2-1, with D tentatively TRBD2 (7 bases). Germline CDR1 SQVTM, CDR2 ANQGSEA. The V and J ends lost 8 bases and 7 bases respectively, with 24 bases between them. The CDR3 has 15 residues. This CDR3 reads CSSRNLGGGMNEQFF. As DNA, the CDR3 is TGCAGCAGCCGGAATTTAGGGGGGGGGATGAATGAGCAGTTCTTC.

The genes are TRBV5-1 and TRBJ1-3; weak D call: TRBD1 (6 bases). Germline CDR1 reads SGHRS; CDR2 reads YFSETQ. The CDR3 has 18 residues. The ends were cut back, 5 bases at V and 0 bases at J, with 21 bases in the middle. The chain's CDR3 is CASSNTGTRGLSGNTIYF. CDR3 nucleotides: TGCGCCAGCAGTAATACCGGGACAAGGGGCCTCTCTGGAAACACCATATATTTT.

The rearrangement links TRBV7-9 to TRBJ1-1; D is perhaps TRBD1 (5 bases). Trimming pared 2 bases from V and 2 bases from J, leaving 18 bases between. CDR1 is SEHNR, CDR2 FQNEAQ, per germline (reference sequence). The CDR3 has 17 residues. The DNA of the CDR3 is TGTGCCAGCAGCTTAAAAGGCGGACACACGAACAACACTGAAGCTTTCTTT. It encodes CASSLKGGHTNNTEAFF.

CDR3 region: CASSVTPYYNEQFF. CDR3 DNA sequence: TGTGCCAGCAGTGTAACTCCTTATTACAATGAGCAGTTCTTC. This chain uses TRBV6-4 with TRBJ2-1, with D hard to call. V was cut by 4 bases and J by 4 bases, with 11 bases left in between. From germline, CDR1 is MRHNA and CDR2 SNTAGT. This CDR3 has 14 residues.

The CDR3 sequence: CASSLGGTGGEQYF. The CDR3 nucleotides read TGCGCCAGCAGCTTGGGGGGTACAGGGGGCGAGCAGTACTTC. The chain recombines TRBV5-1 with TRBJ2-7, with 8 bases fitting TRBD1. Germline lookup yields CDR1 SGHRS and CDR2 YFSETQ. V was pared by 0 bases and J by 6 bases, with 5 bases of the junction left unmatched. The CDR3 covers 14 residues.

V gene TRBV7-6 combines with J gene TRBJ2-2, with 9 bases lining up with TRBD1. With V trimmed by 5 bases and J by 4 bases, 8 bases remained unmatched. The V gene's germline CDR1 is SGHVS and CDR2 FNYEAQ. The CDR3 totals 16 residues. The CDR3 nucleotides are TGTGCCAGCAGCCAAGGGACAGGGCGTAGCACCGGGGAGCTGTTTTTT. This gives the protein CASSQGTGRSTGELFF.

The J gene is TRBJ1-2, the V gene TRBV6-1, with no clear D. The CDR3 extends over 13 amino acids. V dropped 3 bases and J dropped 3 bases, with 8 bases sitting between them. Germline loops: CDR1 MNHNS, CDR2 SASEGT. The CDR3 DNA follows: TGTGCCAGCAGTGACGACGGAGACTATGGCTACACCTTC. Translated, it gives CASSDDGDYGYTF.

The chain carries TRBV7-2 and TRBJ1-5; possible D gene TRBD1, 5 bases. The CDR3 consists of 12 residues. CDR1 SGHTA and CDR2 FQGNSA come from the germline V gene. V lost 5 bases and J 6 bases, leaving 8 bases between the germline ends. This chain's CDR3 is CASSAGGQPQHF. CDR3 DNA sequence: TGTGCCAGCAGCGCCGGGGGTCAGCCCCAGCATTTT.

The CDR3 protein is CASRIDTDTQYF. CDR3 DNA: TGTGCCAGCAGAATAGACACAGATACGCAGTATTTT. The chain carries TRBV5-4 and TRBJ2-3; D gene ambiguous. The germline V gene has CDR1 SGHNT and CDR2 YYREEE (reference sequence). The V gene lost 5 bases and the J gene lost 2 bases, with 6 bases spanning the gap. The CDR3 extends over 12 amino acids.

The chain links TRBV29-1 to TRBJ2-3; D gene ambiguous. Trimming removed 5 bases at V and 1 base at J, with 7 bases between. CDR3 length: 12 amino acids. Germline lookup yields CDR1 SQVTM and CDR2 ANQGSEA. The CDR3: CSVFAGTDTQYF. The CDR3 nucleotides read TGCAGCGTTTTCGCGGGCACAGATACGCAGTATTTT.

V gene TRBV4-2 combines with J gene TRBJ1-5; 7 bases fit TRBD1. The CDR3 covers 20 residues. CDR1 is LGHNA, CDR2 YNFKEQ, per germline. Trimming removed 4 bases from V and 0 bases from J; junction bases left unmatched: 18. The CDR3 spells CASSPQVRDREGGSNQPQHF. The CDR3 region has the DNA TGTGCCAGCAGCCCCCAGGTCCGAGACAGGGAAGGGGGTAGCAATCAGCCCCAGCATTTT.